The entry below gives a single TCR beta chain sequence along with its context. V was clipped by 7 bases and J by 2 bases, with 12 bases between them. CDR3 length: 12 residues. CDR1 is SQVTM and CDR2 is ANQGSEA in the germline V gene. The data originate from a study of blood T cells in healthy people across ages. With a J-beta primer mix and a sample-barcoded 5' primer, a second PCR ran roughly 7 to 11 cycles. In TCRdb, the 5' RACE reads were re-called with MiXCR into one record per CDR3 protein. The data contain around 690,000 distinct CDR3 sequences, 45% to 65% of them seen just once; the ten biggest clones take up approximately 37%.

This receptor was taken from a man in his fifties or sixties in good health. V gene TRBV29-1 combines with J gene TRBJ2-7; the D gene is possibly TRBD1 (5 bases). Sequenced sample: blood. CDR3 DNA: TGCAGCGCCCAGGGCAGTACCTACGAGCAGTACTTC. Translating gives CSAQGSTYEQYF.